This T cell receptor (beta chain) was profiled in a study of blood T cell repertoires in COVID-19. Study as a whole: The origin of the acute and convalescent COVID-19 samples was the United States, Italy and Spain. PBMCs, B-cell-depleted T cells, or T cells were the source of the cDNA or gDNA that made up the material.

TCRdb's table, derived via immunoSEQ multiplex PCR, lists solely in-frame clones and lacks some. This table holds about 200,000 clones, about 81% found once. This clone was recorded only once. The V gene end was trimmed by 5 bases and the J gene end by 6 bases; junction bases not matched to a gene: 8. CDR1 and CDR2 (germline): SGHTA, FQGNSA. The CDR3 extends over 15 amino acids. The source of this sequence is an elderly woman with COVID-19, enrolled during active disease. Sequencing input: peripheral blood. The chain carries TRBV7-2 and TRBJ2-7; 12 bases map to TRBD2. The CDR3 here is CASSATSGRIGEQYF. CDR3 nucleotide sequence: TGTGCCAGCAGCGCGACTAGCGGGAGAATCGGCGAGCAGTACTTC.